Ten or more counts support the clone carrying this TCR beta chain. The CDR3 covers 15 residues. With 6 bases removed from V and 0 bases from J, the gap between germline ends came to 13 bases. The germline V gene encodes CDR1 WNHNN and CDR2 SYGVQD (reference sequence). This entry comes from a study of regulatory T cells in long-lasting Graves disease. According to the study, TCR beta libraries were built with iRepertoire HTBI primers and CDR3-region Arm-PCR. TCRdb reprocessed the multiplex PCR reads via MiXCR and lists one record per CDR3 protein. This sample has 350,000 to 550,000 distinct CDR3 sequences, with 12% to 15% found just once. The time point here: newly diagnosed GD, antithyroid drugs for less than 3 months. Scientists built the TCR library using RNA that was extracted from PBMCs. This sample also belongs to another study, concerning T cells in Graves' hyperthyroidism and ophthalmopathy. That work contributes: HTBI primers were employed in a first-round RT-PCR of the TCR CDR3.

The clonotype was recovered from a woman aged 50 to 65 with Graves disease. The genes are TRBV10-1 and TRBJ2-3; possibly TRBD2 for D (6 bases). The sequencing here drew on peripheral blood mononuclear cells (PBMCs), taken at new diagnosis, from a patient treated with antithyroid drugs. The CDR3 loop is CASSLSGPSTDTQYF. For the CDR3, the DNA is TGCGCCAGCAGCCTCAGCGGGCCGAGCACAGATACGCAGTATTTT.